The clone carrying this T cell receptor beta chain appeared many times. The target antigen is unknown. Per germline, CDR1 MNHEY and CDR2 SMNVEV (reference sequence). Trimming left V 2 bases short and J 7 bases short, with 12 bases between. The CDR3 is 14 amino acids. This sample stems from a study of blood T cells in healthy people across ages. Study observations and caveats: Across samples, TCR beta diversity tracked strongly with naive T cell percentage.

A second PCR of 7 to 11 cycles used a sample-barcoded 5' primer and a J-beta primer mix. Each cDNA molecule was tagged by a template-switch adaptor that had 12 random nucleotides. MiXCR, applied by TCRdb to the 5' RACE reads, yields one record per CDR3 protein. Here the sample spans about 1,800,000 distinct CDR3 sequences, 28% being singletons. Samples each yielded at least 5 micrograms of total RNA. This sequence joins TRBV27 and TRBJ2-4, with a possible D match to TRBD1 (6 bases). The sequence came from a woman in her twenties or thirties in good health. The sample comprised blood. CDR3 sequence (DNA): TGTGCCAGCAGTTTAGGGGGCCAGGGGAACATTCAGTACTTC. Protein product: CASSLGGQGNIQYF.